This is a list of T cell receptor beta chains from one sample in a study of cytomegalovirus exposure and HLA in healthy donors. Sequencing used immunoSEQ multiplex PCR; TCRdb keeps in-frame clones, though not all of them. The table records roughly 70,000 clones, roughly 97% of them present only once. Sequenced material: PBMCs. These receptors all come from a man younger than 35 in good health and CMV-seronegative. CDR3s include the opening cysteine and the closing phenylalanine or tryptophan. The order of the fields is V gene, clone size, J gene, CDR3 protein. Rows give clone size only sometimes, using once, few, many, or a class for an expanded clone.

V: TRBV9
size: NA
J: TRBJ1-1
CDR3: CASSVGGDTEAFF

V: TRBV2
size: NA
J: TRBJ1-1
CDR3: CASSGQMNTEAFF

V: TRBV28
size: NA
J: TRBJ2-3
CDR3: CASSSGTVGDTQYF

V: TRBV5-1
size: NA
J: TRBJ2-1
CDR3: CASSFPGQGYRTGSYNEQFF

V: TRBV10-2
size: NA
J: TRBJ2-7
CDR3: CASSEAQTYEQYF

V: TRBV7-9
size: NA
J: TRBJ2-1
CDR3: CASSFQVGQGHYNEQFF

V: TRBV6-5
size: NA
J: TRBJ2-7
CDR3: CASSTYMTSDAGQYF

V: TRBV19
size: NA
J: TRBJ2-1
CDR3: CASSPLLAGGPYNEQFF

V: TRBV6-5
size: once
J: TRBJ1-1
CDR3: CASSYSTGALNTEAFF

V: TRBV2
size: once
J: TRBJ1-5
CDR3: CASRTGSSNQPQHF

V: TRBV11-2
size: NA
J: TRBJ1-6
CDR3: CASSKGQDNSPLHF

V: TRBV29-1
size: NA
J: TRBJ1-1
CDR3: CSVVGSSVEANTEAFF

V: TRBV5-4
size: NA
J: TRBJ2-3
CDR3: CASSLGGEGTDTQYF

V: TRBV25-1
size: NA
J: TRBJ2-1
CDR3: CASSTQGFEQFF

V: TRBV19
size: NA
J: TRBJ1-4
CDR3: CASTTPNRGRGEKLFF

V: TRBV9
size: NA
J: TRBJ1-1
CDR3: CASSVEPTGTGEAFF

V: TRBV9
size: NA
J: TRBJ2-7
CDR3: CASSRELAGGPAEQYF

V: TRBV6-5
size: NA
J: TRBJ1-3
CDR3: CASTQSGRSGNTIYF

V: TRBV7-8
size: NA
J: TRBJ1-1
CDR3: CASSPSTRGNTEAFF

V: TRBV10-3
size: NA
J: TRBJ2-7
CDR3: CATLSGGGDYEQYF